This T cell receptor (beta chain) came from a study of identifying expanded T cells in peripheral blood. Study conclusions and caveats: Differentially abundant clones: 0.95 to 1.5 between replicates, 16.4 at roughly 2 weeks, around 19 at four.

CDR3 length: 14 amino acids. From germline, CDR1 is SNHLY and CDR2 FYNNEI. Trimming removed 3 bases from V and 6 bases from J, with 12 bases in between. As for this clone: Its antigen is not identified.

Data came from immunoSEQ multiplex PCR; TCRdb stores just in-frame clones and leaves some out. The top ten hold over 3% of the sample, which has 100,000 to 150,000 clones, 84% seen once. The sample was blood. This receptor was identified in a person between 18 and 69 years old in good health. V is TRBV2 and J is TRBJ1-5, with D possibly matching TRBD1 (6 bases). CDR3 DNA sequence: TGTGCCAGCAGTGAGTACATGGGGGCTCAGCCCCAGCATTTT. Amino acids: CASSEYMGAQPQHF.